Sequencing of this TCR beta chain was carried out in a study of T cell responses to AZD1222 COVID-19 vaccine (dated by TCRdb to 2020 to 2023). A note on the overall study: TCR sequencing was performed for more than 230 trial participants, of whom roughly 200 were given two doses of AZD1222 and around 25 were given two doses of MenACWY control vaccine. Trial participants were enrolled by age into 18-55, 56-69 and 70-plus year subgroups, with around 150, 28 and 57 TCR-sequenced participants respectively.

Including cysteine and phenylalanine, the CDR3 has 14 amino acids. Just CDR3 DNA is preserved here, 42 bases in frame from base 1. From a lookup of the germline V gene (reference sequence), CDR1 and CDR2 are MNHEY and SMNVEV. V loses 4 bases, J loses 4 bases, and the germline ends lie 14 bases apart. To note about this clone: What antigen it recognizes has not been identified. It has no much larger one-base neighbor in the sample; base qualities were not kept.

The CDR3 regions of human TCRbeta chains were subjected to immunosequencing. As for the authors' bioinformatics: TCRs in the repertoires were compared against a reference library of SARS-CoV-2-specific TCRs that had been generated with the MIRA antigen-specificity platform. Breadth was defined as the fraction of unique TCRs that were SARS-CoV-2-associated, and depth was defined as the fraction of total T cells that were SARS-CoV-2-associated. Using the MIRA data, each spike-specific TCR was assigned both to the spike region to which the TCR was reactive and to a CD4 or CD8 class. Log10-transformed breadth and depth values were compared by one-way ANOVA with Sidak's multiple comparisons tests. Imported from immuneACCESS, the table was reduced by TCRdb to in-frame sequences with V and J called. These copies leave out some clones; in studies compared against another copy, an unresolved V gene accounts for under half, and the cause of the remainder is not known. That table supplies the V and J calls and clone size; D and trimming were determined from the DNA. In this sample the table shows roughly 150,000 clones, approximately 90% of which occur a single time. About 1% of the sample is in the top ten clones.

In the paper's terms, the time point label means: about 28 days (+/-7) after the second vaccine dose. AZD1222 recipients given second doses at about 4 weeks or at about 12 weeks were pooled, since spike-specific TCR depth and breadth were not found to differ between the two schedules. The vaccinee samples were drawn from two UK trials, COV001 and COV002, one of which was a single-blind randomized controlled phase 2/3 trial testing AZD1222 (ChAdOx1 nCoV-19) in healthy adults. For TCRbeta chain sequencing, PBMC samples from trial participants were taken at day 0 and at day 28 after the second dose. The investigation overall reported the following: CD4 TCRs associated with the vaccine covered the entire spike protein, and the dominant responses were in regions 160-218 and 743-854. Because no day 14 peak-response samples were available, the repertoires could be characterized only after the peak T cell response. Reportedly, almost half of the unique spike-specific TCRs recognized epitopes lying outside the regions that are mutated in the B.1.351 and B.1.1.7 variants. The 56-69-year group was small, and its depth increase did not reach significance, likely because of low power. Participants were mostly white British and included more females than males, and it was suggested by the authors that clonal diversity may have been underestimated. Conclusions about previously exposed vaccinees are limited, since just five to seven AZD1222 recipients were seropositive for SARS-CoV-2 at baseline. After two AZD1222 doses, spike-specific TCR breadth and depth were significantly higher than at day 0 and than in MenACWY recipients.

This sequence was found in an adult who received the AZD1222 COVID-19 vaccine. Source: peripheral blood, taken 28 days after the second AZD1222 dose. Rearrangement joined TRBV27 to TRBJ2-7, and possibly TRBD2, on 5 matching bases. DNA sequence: TGTGCCAGCAGTTGGGCGGGCAAGGGATACGAGCAGTACTTC. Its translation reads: CASSWAGKGYEQYF.